Listed here is a single TCR beta chain. The specificity of this receptor is unknown. One base away there is no much larger clone; base qualities are not given. The sequencer listed for this sample is Illumina NovaSeq 6000. TCRalpha and TCRbeta cDNA libraries were constructed by 5'RACE with constant-segment primers, with sample barcodes and unique molecular identifiers being introduced. RNA was extracted from every sample with Trizol reagent. Amplification of the libraries took two PCR steps, and the second step added a second sample barcode plus Illumina TruSeq adapters. Sequencing of libraries was performed on an Illumina NovaSeq with 2 x 150 bp paired-end reads. Concerning the study's data processing: The reads were demultiplexed and collapsed into UMI-guided consensus sequences using migec v1.2.7. Using mixcr v2.1.11, UMI consensuses were aligned to TRA and TRB V and J templates and then assembled into clonotypes. A clonotype was counted as expanded or contracted only when both edgeR and NoisET called the clonotype significant, with the noise models trained on biological replicates. edgeR calls used a false discovery rate-adjusted p below 0.01 and a log2 fold-change threshold of 1. As an exploratory analysis of dynamics, max-normalized trajectories of the 1000 most abundant clonotypes were examined by PCA with hierarchical clustering. The CD4 or CD8 phenotype of responding clones was assigned using the separately sequenced CD4+ and CD8+ repertoires. TCRdb applied fastp at Q25 and MiXCR to the public reads, then kept only in-frame beta chains. Identical CDR3 protein sequences are pooled into one entry, listed with their most common genes and DNA. The V and J calls, along with clone size, are taken from TCRdb and not from the paper's own processing. Counted in this sample were 300,000 to 400,000 distinct CDR3 sequences; 13% to 15% of them appeared once. Around a fifth of the sample rests with the top ten.

Ficoll-Paque density gradient centrifugation was the method used to isolate PBMCs. Taken from cysteine to phenylalanine, the CDR3 has 14 residues. The sequence is cut down to CDR3 DNA, 42 bases in frame from base 1. Sequences KGHSH (CDR1) and LQKENI (CDR2) are obtained from the germline V gene. The trim is 3 bases for V and 4 bases for J, with a gap of 12 bases between the germline ends. The data stem from a study of T-cell memory formation after mild COVID-19 (dated by TCRdb to 2020 to 2023). Regarding the complete study: TCR sequence clusters from the two donors were found to be largely donor specific. In two donors, T-cell clones that expanded and contracted after mild COVID-19 were tracked by sequencing TCRalpha and TCRbeta repertoires over time. The cohort was made up of two young adult volunteers, one female and one male, who were previously healthy.

The research as a whole found: Clones contracting from day 15 to 85 had balanced CD4/CD8 phenotypes, while a second wave expanding from day 15 to 37 was biased towards CD4+. The study covered only a couple of mild cases, and larger cohorts including severe cases with pre-infection samples were considered necessary. Whether the second-wave clones peaking on day 37 were SARS-CoV-2 specific was not confirmed. Contracting CD4+ clones were located mainly in the CM and EM memory subsets, whereas CD8+ clones were found to be enriched in EMRA. Some responding clones were detected in pre-infection memory, which suggested that pre-existing cross-reactive memory T cells had joined the SARS-CoV-2 response.

This receptor was identified in a man aged 18 to 35 who had mild COVID-19 (a few samples of this study predate the infection). The sample titles of this study are shuffled in the database, so cell type and time point are left out; the donor was told from shared clones. Material: PBMCs or a T cell subset sorted from them (not recorded which). Rearrangement joined TRBV18 to TRBJ1-1; TRBD1 is possibly the D segment (6 matching bases). The CDR3 protein is CASSPLPGVTEAFF. The sequence in DNA is TGTGCCAGCTCACCCTTACCAGGGGTCACTGAAGCTTTCTTT.